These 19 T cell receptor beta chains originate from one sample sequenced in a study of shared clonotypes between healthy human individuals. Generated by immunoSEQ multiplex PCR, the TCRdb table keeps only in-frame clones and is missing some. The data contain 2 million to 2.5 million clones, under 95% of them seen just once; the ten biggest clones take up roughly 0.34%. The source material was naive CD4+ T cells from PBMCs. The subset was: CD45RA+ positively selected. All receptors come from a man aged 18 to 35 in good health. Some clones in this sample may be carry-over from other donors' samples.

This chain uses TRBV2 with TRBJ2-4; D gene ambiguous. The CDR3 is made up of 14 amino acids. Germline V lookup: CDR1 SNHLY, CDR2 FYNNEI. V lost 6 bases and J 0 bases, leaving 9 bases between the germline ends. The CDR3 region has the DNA TGTGCCAGCAGGGCCGAAATAGCCAAAAACATTCAGTACTTC. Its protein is CASRAEIAKNIQYF.

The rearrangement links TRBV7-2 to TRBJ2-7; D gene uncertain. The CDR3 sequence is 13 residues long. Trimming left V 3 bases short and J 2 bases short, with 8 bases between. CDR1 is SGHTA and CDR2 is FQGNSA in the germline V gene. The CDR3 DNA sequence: TGTGCCAGCAGCTTCGTAACAGCCTACGAGCAGTACTTC. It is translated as CASSFVTAYEQYF.

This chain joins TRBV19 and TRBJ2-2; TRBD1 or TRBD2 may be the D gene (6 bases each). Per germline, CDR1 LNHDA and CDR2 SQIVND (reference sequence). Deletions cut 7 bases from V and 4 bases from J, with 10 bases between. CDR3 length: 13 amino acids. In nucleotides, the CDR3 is TGTGCCAGTACTAGGGGGGTCACCGGGGAGCTGTTTTTT. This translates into CASTRGVTGELFF. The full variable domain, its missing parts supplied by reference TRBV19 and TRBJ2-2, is DGGITQSPKYLFRKEGQNVTLSCEQNLNHDAMYWYRQDPGQGLRLIYYSQIVNDFQKGDIAEGYSVSREKKESFPLTVTSAQKNPTAFYLCASTRGVTGELFFGEGSRLTVL.

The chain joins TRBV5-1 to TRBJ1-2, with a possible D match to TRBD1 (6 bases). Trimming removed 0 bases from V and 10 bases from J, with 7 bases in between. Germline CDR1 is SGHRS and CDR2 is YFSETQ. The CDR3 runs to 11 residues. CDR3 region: CASSLEGDYTF. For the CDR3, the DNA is TGCGCCAGCAGCTTGGAGGGGGACTACACCTTC. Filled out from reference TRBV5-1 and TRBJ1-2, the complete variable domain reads KAGVTQTPRYLIKTRGQQVTLSCSPISGHRSVSWYQQTPGQGLQFLFEYFSETQRNKGNFPGRFSGRQFSNSRSEMNVSTLELGDSALYLCASSLEGDYTFGSGTRLTVV.

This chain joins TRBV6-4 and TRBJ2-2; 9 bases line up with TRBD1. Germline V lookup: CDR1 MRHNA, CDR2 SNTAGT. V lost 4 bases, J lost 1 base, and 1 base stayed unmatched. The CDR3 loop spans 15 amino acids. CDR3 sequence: CASSADRGNTGELFF. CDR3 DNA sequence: TGTGCCAGCAGTGCGGACAGGGGGAACACCGGGGAGCTGTTTTTT.

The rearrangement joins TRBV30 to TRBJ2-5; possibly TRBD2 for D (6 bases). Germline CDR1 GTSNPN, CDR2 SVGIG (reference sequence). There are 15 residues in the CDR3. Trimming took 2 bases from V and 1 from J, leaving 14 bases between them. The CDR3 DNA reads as TGTGCCTGGAGTCGGCTGGGACTTAGCCAAGAGACCCAGTACTTC. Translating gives CAWSRLGLSQETQYF.

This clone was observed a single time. Here the CDR3 reads CASTPEFSYEQYF. CDR3 DNA: TGTGCCAGCACCCCCGAGTTCTCCTACGAGCAGTACTTC. This chain links TRBV2 with TRBJ2-7; the D is unclear. V was cut by 7 bases and J by 0 bases, with 10 bases left in between. Germline CDR1 reads SNHLY; CDR2 reads FYNNEI. The CDR3 runs to 13 residues.

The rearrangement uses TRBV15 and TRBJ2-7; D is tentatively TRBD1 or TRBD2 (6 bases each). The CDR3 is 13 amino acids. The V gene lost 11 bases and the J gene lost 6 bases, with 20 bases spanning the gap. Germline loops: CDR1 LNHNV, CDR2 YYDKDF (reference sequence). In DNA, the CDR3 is TGTGCCGCGCCAAGGGGGGCGCGGGGCGAGCAGTACTTC. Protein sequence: CAAPRGARGEQYF.

Here the CDR3 reads CASSSQRSPPVDEQFF. CDR3 in DNA: TGTGCCAGCAGTTCCCAGAGGTCCCCCCCCGTGGATGAGCAGTTCTTC. The chain employs TRBV6-5 and TRBJ2-1; D is undetermined. The germline gives CDR1 MNHEY, CDR2 SVGAGI. V was pared by 4 bases and J by 8 bases, with 21 bases between. CDR3 size: 16 residues.

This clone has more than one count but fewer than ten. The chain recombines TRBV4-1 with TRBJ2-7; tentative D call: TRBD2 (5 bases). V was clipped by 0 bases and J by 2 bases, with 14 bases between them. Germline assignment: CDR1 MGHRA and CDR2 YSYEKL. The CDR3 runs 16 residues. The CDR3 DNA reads TGCGCCAGCAGCCAAGAAGGGCGGGTCGTACCCTACGAGCAGTACTTC. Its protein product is CASSQEGRVVPYEQYF.

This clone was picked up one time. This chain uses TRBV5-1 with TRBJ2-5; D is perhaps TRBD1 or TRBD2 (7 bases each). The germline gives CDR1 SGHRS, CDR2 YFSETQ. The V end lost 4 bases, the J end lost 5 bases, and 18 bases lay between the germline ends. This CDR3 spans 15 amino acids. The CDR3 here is CASSPQGGRAETQYF. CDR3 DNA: TGCGCCAGCAGCCCCCAGGGGGGGAGGGCGGAGACCCAGTACTTC.

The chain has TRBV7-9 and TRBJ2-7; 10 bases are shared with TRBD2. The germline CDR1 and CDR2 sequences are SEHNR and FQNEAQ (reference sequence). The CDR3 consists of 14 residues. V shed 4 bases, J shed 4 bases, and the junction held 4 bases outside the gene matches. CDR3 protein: CASSSSGSRYEQYF. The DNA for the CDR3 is TGTGCCAGCAGCTCTAGCGGGAGTCGGTACGAGCAGTACTTC.

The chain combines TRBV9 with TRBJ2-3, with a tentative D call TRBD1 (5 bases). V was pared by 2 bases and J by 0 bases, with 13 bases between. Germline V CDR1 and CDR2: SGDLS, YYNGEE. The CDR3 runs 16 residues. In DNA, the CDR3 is TGTGCCAGCAGCGTCGACGCAGGGATTAGCACAGATACGCAGTATTTT. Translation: CASSVDAGISTDTQYF.

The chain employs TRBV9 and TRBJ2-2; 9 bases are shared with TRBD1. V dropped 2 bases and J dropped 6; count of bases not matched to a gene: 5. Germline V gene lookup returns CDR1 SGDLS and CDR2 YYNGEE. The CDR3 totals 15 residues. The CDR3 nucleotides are TGTGCCAGCAGCGTTACAGGGGGCGCCTCCGGGGAGCTGTTTTTT. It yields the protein CASSVTGGASGELFF.

CDR3 DNA sequence: TGTGCCAGTAGTAAACTAGCGGGTACAGATACGCAGTATTTT. Its translation: CASSKLAGTDTQYF. The chain employs TRBV19 and TRBJ2-3, with 9 bases fitting TRBD2. The CDR3 is made up of 14 amino acids. Per the germline V gene, CDR1 is LNHDA and CDR2 is SQIVND (reference sequence). V shed 4 bases, J shed 3 bases, and the junction held 2 bases outside the gene matches.

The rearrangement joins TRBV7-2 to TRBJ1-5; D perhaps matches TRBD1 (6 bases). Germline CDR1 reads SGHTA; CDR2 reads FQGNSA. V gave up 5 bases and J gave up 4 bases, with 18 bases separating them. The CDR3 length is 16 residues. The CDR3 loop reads CASSAGQSPPNQPQHF. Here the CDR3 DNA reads TGTGCCAGCAGCGCCGGACAGTCCCCACCAAATCAGCCCCAGCATTTT.

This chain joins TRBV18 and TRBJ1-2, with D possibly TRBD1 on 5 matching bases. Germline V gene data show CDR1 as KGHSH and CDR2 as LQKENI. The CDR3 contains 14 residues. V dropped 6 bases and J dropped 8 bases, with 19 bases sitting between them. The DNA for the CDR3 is TGTGCCAGCTCGCAAGACAGAGACGTGGGGGGCTACACCTTC. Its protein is CASSQDRDVGGYTF.

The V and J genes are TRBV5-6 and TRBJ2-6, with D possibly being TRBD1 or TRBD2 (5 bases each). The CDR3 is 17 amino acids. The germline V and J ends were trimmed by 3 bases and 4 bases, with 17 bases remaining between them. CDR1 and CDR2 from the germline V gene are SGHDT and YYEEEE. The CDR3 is CASSSQTRGAGANVLTF. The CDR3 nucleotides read TGTGCCAGCAGCTCGCAAACGAGGGGAGCCGGGGCCAACGTCCTGACTTTC.

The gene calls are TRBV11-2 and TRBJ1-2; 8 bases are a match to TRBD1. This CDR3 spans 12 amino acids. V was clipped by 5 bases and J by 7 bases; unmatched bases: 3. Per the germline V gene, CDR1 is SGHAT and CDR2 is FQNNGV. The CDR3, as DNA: TGTGCCAGCAGCGGGGACAGGTTTGGCTACACCTTC. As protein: CASSGDRFGYTF. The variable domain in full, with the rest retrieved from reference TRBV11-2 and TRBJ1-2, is EAGVAQSPRYKIIEKRQSVAFWCNPISGHATLYWYQQILGQGPKLLIQFQNNGVVDDSQLPKDRFSAERLKGVDSTLKIQPAKLEDSAVYLCASSGDRFGYTFGSGTRLTVV.